This T cell receptor (beta chain) was captured by sequencing in a study of T cell changes during pregnancy in multiple sclerosis. This CDR3 spans 13 amino acids. Germline loops: CDR1 SGHAT, CDR2 FQDESV (reference sequence). Trimming removed 2 bases from V and 6 bases from J; junction bases left unmatched: 2. The protocol was immunoSEQ multiplex PCR, while the TCRdb copy is restricted to in-frame clones and leaves out a portion. The table includes about 41,000 clones, around nine tenths detected once. The sequencing used CD8+ T cells from peripheral blood mononuclear cells, collected in the third trimester of pregnancy. The source of this sequence is a female donor with multiple sclerosis, enrolled in a pregnancy study. This rearrangement joins TRBV11-1 to TRBJ2-5; 8 nucleotides match TRBD2. In nucleotides, the CDR3 is TGTGCCAGCAGCTTATCGGGGGGGCAGACCCAGTACTTC. Protein: CASSLSGGQTQYF.